Listed below are T cell receptor beta chains from one sample, sequenced in a study of blood T cell repertoires in COVID-19. TCRdb's table, derived via immunoSEQ multiplex PCR, lists solely in-frame clones and lacks some. This sample has 170,000 or so clones, with roughly nine tenths found just once. The sample consisted of peripheral blood. The receptors here all came from a man aged 18 to 29 who had recovered from COVID-19. Both conserved end residues are part of each CDR3. D genes are given only for firm matches. Size is stated for part of the rows, as once, few or many counts, or as a class when the clone is expanded.

TRBV30	.	TRBJ1-5	.	TGTGCCTGGAGTAAGGGGCAGCCCCAGCATTTT	CAWSKGQPQHF
TRBV7-3	.	TRBJ1-1	.	TGTGCCAGCAGGTCTAGAAGGAACACTGAAGCTTTCTTT	CASRSRRNTEAFF
TRBV9	.	TRBJ1-1	once	TGTGCCAGCAGCGGTGAACAGCTGAACACTGAAGCTTTCTTT	CASSGEQLNTEAFF
TRBV4-2	TRBD2	TRBJ2-3	.	TGTGCCAGCAGCAAGAGGGCGGGAGGCGAGACAGATACGCAGTATTTT	CASSKRAGGETDTQYF
TRBV10-2	TRBD1	TRBJ1-1	once	TGCGCCAGCAGCGTGACAGGGGGGGAAACTGAAGCTTTCTTT	CASSVTGGETEAFF
TRBV28	TRBD2	TRBJ2-7	.	TGTGCCAGCAGTTTTGGACCGGGAGGGAACTCCTACGAGCAGTACTTC	CASSFGPGGNSYEQYF
TRBV30	TRBD1	TRBJ2-4	few	TGTGCCGGGTCCCGGGACAGGGTTCGGGGGGAAAACATTCAGTACTTC	CAGSRDRVRGENIQYF
TRBV18	.	TRBJ1-1	.	TGTGCCAGCTCACCACTTACTCCTGCGAACACTGAAGCTTTCTTT	CASSPLTPANTEAFF
TRBV18	.	TRBJ2-5	.	TGTGCCAGCTCAGACAGCAAAGAGACCCAGTACTTC	CASSDSKETQYF
TRBV15	TRBD1	TRBJ2-5	.	TGTGCCACCAGCAGGCTAGAAGGACAGGGGAGGGAGACCCAGTACTTC	CATSRLEGQGRETQYF
TRBV10-2	.	TRBJ2-3	.	TGCGCCAGCCCAATAGGCACAGATACGCAGTATTTT	CASPIGTDTQYF
TRBV7-2	.	TRBJ2-7	once	TGTGCCAGCAGCCCGAACCGACAGGTCCGAGAGCAGTACTTC	CASSPNRQVREQYF
TRBV5-1	.	TRBJ2-1	.	TGCGCCAGCAGCTCGATACTAGGCTACAATGAGCAGTTCTTC	CASSSILGYNEQFF
TRBV28	.	TRBJ2-3	once	TGTGCCAGCACTCACAGGGGGCCTAGCGGGAGCACAGATACGCAGTATTTT	CASTHRGPSGSTDTQYF
TRBV4-1	TRBD1	TRBJ1-2	.	TGCGCCAGCAGCCCCACACGGGGACAGGGCTACTATGGCTACACCTTC	CASSPTRGQGYYGYTF
TRBV7-9	TRBD1	TRBJ1-2	.	TGTGCCAGCAGCTTGGCAGGGGGAGGTAACTATGGCTACACCTTC	CASSLAGGGNYGYTF
TRBV28	.	TRBJ2-7	.	TGTGCCAGCAGTTTATGGTCAGGGACCTACGAGCAGTACTTC	CASSLWSGTYEQYF
TRBV9	TRBD1	TRBJ1-4	.	TGTGCCAGCAGCGTCAGACAGGGAGGTGAAAAACTGTTTTTT	CASSVRQGGEKLFF
TRBV2	TRBD1	TRBJ2-5	.	TGTGCCAGCAGTACTACCCCTACAGGGGCGCAAGAGACCCAGTACTTC	CASSTTPTGAQETQYF
TRBV28	TRBD1	TRBJ1-5	.	TGTGCCAGCCGGGACAGGGATAATCAGCCCCAGCATTTT	CASRDRDNQPQHF
TRBV6-5	TRBD1	TRBJ1-2	.	TGTGCCAGCAGGATCACAGGGGAGTGGGTGACTGGCTACACCTTC	CASRITGEWVTGYTF
TRBV6-5	.	TRBJ1-1	.	TGTGCCACCCTAGGACAGACGAACACTGAAGCTTTCTTT	CATLGQTNTEAFF
TRBV5-1	TRBD2	TRBJ2-7	.	TGCGCCAGCAGCTTGGCTCCTAGCGGGATCTACGAGCAGTACTTC	CASSLAPSGIYEQYF
TRBV10-3	TRBD2	TRBJ2-6	.	TGTGCCATCAGTGAGTCCCCGGCGGGGGGAGTACCTGGGGCCAACGTCCTGACTTTC	CAISESPAGGVPGANVLTF
TRBV7-8	.	TRBJ2-1	.	TGTGCCAGCAGCTTAGAGGGGGTTACGAGGCATGAGCAGTTCTTC	CASSLEGVTRHEQFF
TRBV12-3/TRBV12-4	.	TRBJ1-5	.	TGTGCCAGCAGTTTAGCGCGTCAGCCCCAGCATTTT	CASSLARQPQHF